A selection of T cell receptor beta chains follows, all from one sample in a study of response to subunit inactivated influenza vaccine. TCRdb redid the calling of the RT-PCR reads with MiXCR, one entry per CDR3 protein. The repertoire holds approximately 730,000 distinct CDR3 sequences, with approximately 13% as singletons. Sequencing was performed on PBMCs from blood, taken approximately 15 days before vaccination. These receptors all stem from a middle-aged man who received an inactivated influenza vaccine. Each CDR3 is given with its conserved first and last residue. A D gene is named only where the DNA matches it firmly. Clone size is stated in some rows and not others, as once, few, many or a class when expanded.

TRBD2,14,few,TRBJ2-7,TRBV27,CASSYTSGLYEQYF,TGTGCCAGCAGTTACACTAGCGGGCTCTACGAGCAGTACTTC
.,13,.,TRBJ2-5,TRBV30,CACNAGPGETQYF,TGTGCCTGTAACGCGGGGCCGGGGGAGACCCAGTACTTC
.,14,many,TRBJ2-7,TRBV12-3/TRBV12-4,CASSVEQGSYEQYF,TGTGCCAGCAGTGTAGAACAGGGCTCCTACGAGCAGTACTTC
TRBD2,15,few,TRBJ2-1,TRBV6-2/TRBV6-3,CASRTGLAGLNEQFF,TGTGCCAGCAGGACCGGTCTAGCGGGGCTCAATGAGCAGTTCTTC
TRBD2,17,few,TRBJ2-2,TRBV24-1,CATSGGLAGGHTGELFF,TGTGCCACCAGTGGTGGACTAGCGGGAGGGCACACCGGGGAGCTGTTTTTT
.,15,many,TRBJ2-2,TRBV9,CASSVGGRGTGELFF,TGTGCCAGCAGCGTAGGGGGGCGCGGCACCGGGGAGCTGTTTTTT
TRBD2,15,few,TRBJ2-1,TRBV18,CASSPKTSGYNEQFF,TGTGCCAGCTCACCCAAAACTAGCGGATACAATGAGCAGTTCTTC
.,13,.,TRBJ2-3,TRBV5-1,CASSATSTDTQYF,TGCGCCAGCAGCGCCACTAGCACAGATACGCAGTATTTT
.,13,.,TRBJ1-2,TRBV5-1,CASSPGRLEGYTF,TGCGCCAGCAGCCCCGGACGCTTAGAAGGCTACACCTTC
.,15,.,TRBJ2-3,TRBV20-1,CSSNKGTVGTDTQYF,TGCAGCTCAAACAAAGGAACAGTTGGCACAGATACGCAGTATTTT
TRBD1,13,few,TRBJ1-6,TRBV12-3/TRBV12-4,CASSRGQGSPLHF,TGTGCCAGCAGTCGCGGACAGGGGTCCCCCCTCCACTTT
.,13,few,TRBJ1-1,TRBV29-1,CSVEERLRDRAFF,TGCAGCGTTGAAGAGAGGCTCAGGGATAGGGCTTTCTTT
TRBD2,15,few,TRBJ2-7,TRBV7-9,CASSPWTSGVYEQYF,TGTGCCAGCAGCCCATGGACTAGCGGGGTCTACGAGCAGTACTTC
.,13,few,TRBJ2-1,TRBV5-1,CASSFRGRGEQFF,.
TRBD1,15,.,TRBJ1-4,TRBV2,CASSVSGGQTEKLFF,TGTGCCAGCAGTGTGAGTGGGGGACAGACGGAAAAACTGTTTTTT
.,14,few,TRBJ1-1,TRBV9,CASSVGGRGTEAFF,TGTGCCAGCAGCGTAGGGGGCAGGGGCACTGAAGCTTTCTTT
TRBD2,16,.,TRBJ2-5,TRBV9,CASSVLAGGPQETQYF,TGTGCCAGCAGCGTTCTAGCGGGAGGTCCCCAAGAGACCCAGTACTTC
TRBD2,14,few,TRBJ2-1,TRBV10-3,CAIRTGPSGNEQFF,TGTGCCATCAGGACGGGACCTAGCGGCAATGAGCAGTTCTTC
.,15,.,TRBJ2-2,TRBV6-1,CASSPGTKNTGELFF,TGTGCCAGCAGTCCCGGGACAAAGAACACCGGGGAGCTGTTTTTT
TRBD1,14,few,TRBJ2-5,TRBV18,CASSPPTRGETQYF,TGTGCCAGCTCACCACCGACCAGGGGGGAGACCCAGTACTTC